A single TCR beta chain is shown here with its context. Its antigen remains unknown. RNA was extracted and reverse transcribed into cDNA as the sequencing template. TCRdb keeps only in-frame clones here, not all; method: immunoSEQ multiplex PCR. The table shows some 240,000 clones, with approximately 61% occurring only once. The data derive from a study of CD8+ T cells in alopecia areata. Across the whole study: Once tofacitinib had been taken for 6 to 18 months, 6 months off drug followed. General study findings and limits: Between patients, shared TCR sequences were less clear than in mice. This was possibly due in part to HLA diversity in the patient population. Normal scalp had lower clonality than lesional scalp, with alopecia totalis/universalis lesions showing this most strongly.

This CDR3 contains 14 residues. Trimming removed 3 bases at V and 4 bases at J, with 11 bases between. Germline lookup yields CDR1 SGHNT and CDR2 YYREEE (reference sequence). Peripheral blood and lesional scalp punch biopsies came from alopecia areata patients. This specimen consisted of CD4+ T cells sorted from blood, obtained at week 0. This chain links TRBV5-4 with TRBJ1-3; D is ambiguous. The receptor was isolated from a human donor with alopecia areata. CDR3: CASSSIDVGNTIYF. The CDR3 DNA follows: TGTGCCAGCAGCTCGATTGATGTCGGAAACACCATATATTTT.